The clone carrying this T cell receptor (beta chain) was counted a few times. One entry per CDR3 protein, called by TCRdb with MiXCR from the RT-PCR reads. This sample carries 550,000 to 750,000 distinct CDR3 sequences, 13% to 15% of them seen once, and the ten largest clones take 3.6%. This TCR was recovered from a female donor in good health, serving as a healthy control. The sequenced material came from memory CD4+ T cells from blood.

CDR3 sequence reads: CASSEGQVGNQPQHF. In nucleotides, the CDR3 is TGTGCCAGCAGTGAAGGACAGGTGGGCAATCAGCCCCAGCATTTT. This rearrangement joins TRBV6-1 to TRBJ1-5; D perhaps matches TRBD1 (6 bases). The V and J ends lost 1 base and 2 bases respectively, with 9 bases between them. CDR1 and CDR2 from the germline V gene are MNHNS and SASEGT. This CDR3 has 15 residues.